These T cell receptor beta chains were read from a single sample in a study of blood T cell repertoires in COVID-19. Using immunoSEQ multiplex PCR, the repertoire was profiled, and TCRdb retains in-frame clones only, with some absent. Of about 150,000 clones detected, less than 90% appear once; the ten largest clones hold roughly 8%. Sequenced material: PBMCs or T cells enriched from blood (not recorded which). These TCRs come from a woman aged 45-65 years who had recovered from COVID-19. CDR3s include the opening cysteine and the closing phenylalanine or tryptophan. The D gene is left open where the match is weak. Size is omitted from some rows. Given values are once, few, many or a class for expanded clones.

abundance: few; v_gene: TRBV18; j_gene: TRBJ2-1; d_gene: TRBD2; CDR3aa: CASSPYTSGGANPNEQFF; CDR3nt: TGTGCCAGCTCGCCTTACACTAGCGGGGGGGCCAATCCCAATGAGCAGTTCTTC
abundance: .; v_gene: TRBV28; j_gene: TRBJ1-2; d_gene: .; CDR3aa: CASSPGTLGGGYTF; CDR3nt: TGTGCCAGCAGTCCTGGAACCCTGGGAGGGGGCTACACCTTC
abundance: .; v_gene: TRBV3-1/TRBV3-2; j_gene: TRBJ1-4; d_gene: .; CDR3aa: CASSQSRASEKLFF; CDR3nt: TGTGCCAGCAGCCAAAGCAGGGCTTCTGAAAAACTGTTTTTT
abundance: once; v_gene: TRBV11-2; j_gene: TRBJ2-1; d_gene: TRBD2; CDR3aa: CASRPTGTNNEQFF; CDR3nt: TGTGCCAGCAGACCGACCGGGACTAACAATGAGCAGTTCTTC
abundance: .; v_gene: TRBV5-4; j_gene: TRBJ1-2; d_gene: .; CDR3aa: CASSLTENYGYTF; CDR3nt: TGTGCCAGCAGCCTTACAGAGAACTATGGCTACACCTTC
abundance: .; v_gene: TRBV2; j_gene: TRBJ1-3; d_gene: .; CDR3aa: CASSVISGSLSGNTIYF; CDR3nt: TGTGCCAGCAGTGTAATCTCAGGCTCCCTCTCTGGAAACACCATATATTTT
abundance: .; v_gene: TRBV4-3; j_gene: TRBJ2-4; d_gene: TRBD2; CDR3aa: CASSQVLAVPKNIQYF; CDR3nt: TGCGCCAGCAGCCAAGTTCTAGCGGTTCCCAAAAACATTCAGTACTTC
abundance: .; v_gene: TRBV27; j_gene: TRBJ1-1; d_gene: .; CDR3aa: CASSSGVVGNTEAFF; CDR3nt: TGTGCCAGCAGTTCCGGGGTCGTCGGGAACACTGAAGCTTTCTTT
abundance: .; v_gene: TRBV9; j_gene: TRBJ1-4; d_gene: .; CDR3aa: CARDINEKLFF; CDR3nt: TGTGCCAGAGACATAAATGAAAAACTGTTTTTT
abundance: .; v_gene: TRBV7-9; j_gene: TRBJ2-2; d_gene: TRBD2; CDR3aa: CASGRGKGELFF; CDR3nt: TGTGCCAGCGGGAGGGGAAAAGGGGAGCTGTTTTTT
abundance: .; v_gene: TRBV5-1; j_gene: TRBJ1-2; d_gene: TRBD1; CDR3aa: CASSLGAGGGYTF; CDR3nt: TGCGCCAGCAGCTTGGGGGCAGGGGGTGGCTACACCTTC
abundance: .; v_gene: TRBV24-1; j_gene: TRBJ1-5; d_gene: .; CDR3aa: CATSDSEAEPQHF; CDR3nt: TGTGCCACCAGTGATTCCGAAGCCGAGCCCCAGCATTTT
abundance: .; v_gene: TRBV9; j_gene: TRBJ1-2; d_gene: TRBD1; CDR3aa: CASSVVAGGNYGYTF; CDR3nt: TGTGCCAGCAGCGTAGTGGCAGGGGGTAACTATGGCTACACCTTC
abundance: .; v_gene: TRBV7-3; j_gene: TRBJ1-1; d_gene: .; CDR3aa: CASSFGGLGTEAFF; CDR3nt: TGTGCCAGCAGCTTTGGGGGCCTAGGAACTGAAGCTTTCTTT
abundance: .; v_gene: TRBV4-2; j_gene: TRBJ1-4; d_gene: .; CDR3aa: CASSQPLGGLFF; CDR3nt: TGTGCCAGCAGCCAGCCCCTCGGGGGTCTGTTTTTT
abundance: .; v_gene: TRBV19; j_gene: TRBJ1-6; d_gene: TRBD1; CDR3aa: CASSLGTGGASYNSPLHF; CDR3nt: TGTGCCAGTAGTCTAGGGACAGGGGGCGCCTCCTATAATTCACCCCTCCACTTT
abundance: once; v_gene: TRBV19; j_gene: TRBJ2-2; d_gene: TRBD2; CDR3aa: CASSKLLAGGIGTGELFF; CDR3nt: TGTGCCAGTAGTAAGCTTTTAGCGGGGGGAATTGGCACCGGGGAGCTGTTTTTT
abundance: .; v_gene: TRBV5-1; j_gene: TRBJ1-4; d_gene: TRBD1; CDR3aa: CASSLGGTGVQEKLFF; CDR3nt: TGCGCCAGCAGCTTGGGGGGTACAGGGGTTCAGGAAAAACTGTTTTTT
abundance: .; v_gene: TRBV5-1; j_gene: TRBJ2-1; d_gene: TRBD2; CDR3aa: CASSPELAGGPDEQFF; CDR3nt: TGCGCCAGCAGCCCCGAACTAGCGGGAGGGCCAGATGAGCAGTTCTTC
abundance: .; v_gene: TRBV2; j_gene: TRBJ2-3; d_gene: TRBD2; CDR3aa: CASRTGTSGGRTDTQYF; CDR3nt: TGTGCCAGCAGAACCGGGACTAGCGGGGGACGAACAGATACGCAGTATTTT
abundance: once; v_gene: TRBV28; j_gene: TRBJ1-6; d_gene: .; CDR3aa: CASSLRVSPLHF; CDR3nt: TGTGCCAGCAGTTTGCGGGTTTCACCCCTCCACTTT
abundance: few; v_gene: TRBV11-2; j_gene: TRBJ1-1; d_gene: .; CDR3aa: CASSLDWRGVEAFF; CDR3nt: TGTGCCAGCAGCTTAGATTGGCGGGGGGTTGAAGCTTTCTTT
abundance: once; v_gene: TRBV13; j_gene: TRBJ2-1; d_gene: .; CDR3aa: CASSSGALPSDEQFF; CDR3nt: TGTGCCAGCAGTTCAGGGGCCTTACCTTCCGATGAGCAGTTCTTC
abundance: .; v_gene: TRBV12-3/TRBV12-4; j_gene: TRBJ2-4; d_gene: .; CDR3aa: CASTLPGASLQYF; CDR3nt: TGTGCCAGCACCTTGCCAGGGGCTTCGCTTCAGTACTTC
abundance: .; v_gene: TRBV19; j_gene: TRBJ2-5; d_gene: .; CDR3aa: CASSWREGETQYF; CDR3nt: TGTGCCAGTAGTTGGAGGGAAGGGGAGACCCAGTACTTC
abundance: .; v_gene: TRBV4-1; j_gene: TRBJ1-2; d_gene: .; CDR3aa: CASSQNLANYGYTF; CDR3nt: TGCGCCAGCAGCCAAAACCTAGCTAACTATGGCTACACCTTC
abundance: .; v_gene: TRBV4-2; j_gene: TRBJ1-5; d_gene: TRBD1; CDR3aa: CASSQDRGSQPQHF; CDR3nt: TGTGCCAGCAGCCAGGACAGGGGAAGTCAGCCCCAGCATTTT
abundance: .; v_gene: TRBV27; j_gene: TRBJ2-7; d_gene: .; CDR3aa: CASSPWVEEEQYF; CDR3nt: TGTGCCAGCAGTCCATGGGTGGAGGAAGAGCAGTACTTC
abundance: .; v_gene: TRBV29-1; j_gene: TRBJ2-5; d_gene: .; CDR3aa: CSVEVSAGPPETQYF; CDR3nt: TGCAGCGTTGAAGTGTCGGCGGGACCCCCGGAGACCCAGTACTTC
abundance: .; v_gene: TRBV11-2; j_gene: TRBJ2-5; d_gene: TRBD1; CDR3aa: CASSSGQTPKETQYF; CDR3nt: TGTGCCAGCAGCTCGGGACAGACTCCTAAAGAGACCCAGTACTTC